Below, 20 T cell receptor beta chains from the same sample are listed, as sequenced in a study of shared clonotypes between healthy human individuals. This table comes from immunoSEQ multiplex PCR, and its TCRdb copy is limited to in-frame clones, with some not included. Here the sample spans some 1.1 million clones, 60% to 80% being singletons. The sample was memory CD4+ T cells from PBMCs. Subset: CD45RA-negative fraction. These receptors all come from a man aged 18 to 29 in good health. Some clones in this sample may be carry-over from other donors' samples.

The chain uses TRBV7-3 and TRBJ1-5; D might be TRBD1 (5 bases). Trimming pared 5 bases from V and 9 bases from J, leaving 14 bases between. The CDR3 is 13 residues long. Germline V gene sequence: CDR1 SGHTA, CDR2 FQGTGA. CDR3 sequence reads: CASSGSRQGPQHF. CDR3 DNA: TGTGCCAGCAGCGGAAGTCGGCAGGGGCCCCAGCATTTT. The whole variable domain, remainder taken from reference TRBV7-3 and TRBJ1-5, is GAGVSQTPSNKVTEKGKYVELRCDPISGHTALYWYRQSLGQGPEFLIYFQGTGAADDSGLPNDRFFAVRPEGSVSTLKIQRTERGDSAVYLCASSGSRQGPQHFGDGTRLSIL.

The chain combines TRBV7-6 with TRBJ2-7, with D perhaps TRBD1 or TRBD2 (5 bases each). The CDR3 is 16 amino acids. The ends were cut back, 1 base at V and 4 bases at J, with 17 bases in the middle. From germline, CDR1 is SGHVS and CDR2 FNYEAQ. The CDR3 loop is CASSLGVGASEYEQYF. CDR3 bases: TGTGCCAGCAGCTTAGGGGTCGGGGCCTCGGAGTACGAGCAGTACTTC.

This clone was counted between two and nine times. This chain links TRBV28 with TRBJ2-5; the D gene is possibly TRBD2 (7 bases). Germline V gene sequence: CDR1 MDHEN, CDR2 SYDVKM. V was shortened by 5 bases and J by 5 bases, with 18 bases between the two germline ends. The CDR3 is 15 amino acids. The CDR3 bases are TGTGCCAGCAGTATTCCGGAGGGGGGAGGGGAGACCCAGTACTTC. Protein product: CASSIPEGGGETQYF.

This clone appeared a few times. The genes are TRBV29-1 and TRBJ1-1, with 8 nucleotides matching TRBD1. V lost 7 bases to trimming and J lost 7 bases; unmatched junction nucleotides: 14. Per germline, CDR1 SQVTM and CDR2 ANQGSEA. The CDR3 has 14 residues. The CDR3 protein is CSGLLLTGEGEAFF. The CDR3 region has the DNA TGCAGCGGCCTCCTCTTGACAGGGGAGGGTGAAGCTTTCTTT. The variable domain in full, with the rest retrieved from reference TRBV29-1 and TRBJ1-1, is SAVISQKPSRDICQRGTSLTIQCQVDSQVTMMFWYRQQPGQSLTLIATANQGSEATYESGFVIDKFPISRPNLTFSTLTVSNMSPEDSSIYLCSGLLLTGEGEAFFGQGTRLTVV.

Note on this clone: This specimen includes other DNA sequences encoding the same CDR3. In nucleotides, the CDR3 is TGTGCCAGCTCACCGGAGGGTTCCTACGAGCAGTACTTC. It translates to CASSPEGSYEQYF. The chain joins TRBV18 to TRBJ2-7; D perhaps matches TRBD2 (6 bases). CDR1 is KGHSH and CDR2 is LQKENI in the germline V gene. Trimming pared 3 bases from V and 1 base from J, leaving 7 bases between. This CDR3 is built from 13 residues.

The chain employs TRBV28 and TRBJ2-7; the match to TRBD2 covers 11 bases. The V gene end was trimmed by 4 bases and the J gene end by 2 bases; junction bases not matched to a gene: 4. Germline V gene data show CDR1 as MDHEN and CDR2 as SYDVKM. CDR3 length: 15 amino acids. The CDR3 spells CASSSLTSGAYEQYF. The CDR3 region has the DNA TGTGCCAGCAGTTCCTTGACTAGCGGGGCCTACGAGCAGTACTTC. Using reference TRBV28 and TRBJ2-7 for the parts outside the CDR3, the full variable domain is DVKVTQSSRYLVKRTGEKVFLECVQDMDHENMFWYRQDPGLGLRLIYFSYDVKMKEKGDIPEGYSVSREKKERFSLILESASTNQTSMYLCASSSLTSGAYEQYFGPGTRLTVT.

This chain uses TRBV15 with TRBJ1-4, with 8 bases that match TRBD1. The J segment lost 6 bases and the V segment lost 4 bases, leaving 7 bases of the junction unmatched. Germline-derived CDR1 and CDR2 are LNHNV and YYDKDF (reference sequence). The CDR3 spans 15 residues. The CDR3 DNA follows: TGTGCCACCAGCACCCCCTGGACAGGGTATGAAAAACTGTTTTTT. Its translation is CATSTPWTGYEKLFF.

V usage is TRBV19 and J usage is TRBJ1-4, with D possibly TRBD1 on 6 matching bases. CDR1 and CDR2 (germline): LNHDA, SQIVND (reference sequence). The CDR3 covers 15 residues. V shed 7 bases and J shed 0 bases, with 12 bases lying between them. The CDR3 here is CASKDRPATNEKLFF. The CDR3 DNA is TGTGCCAGTAAAGACAGGCCTGCAACTAATGAAAAACTGTTTTTT.

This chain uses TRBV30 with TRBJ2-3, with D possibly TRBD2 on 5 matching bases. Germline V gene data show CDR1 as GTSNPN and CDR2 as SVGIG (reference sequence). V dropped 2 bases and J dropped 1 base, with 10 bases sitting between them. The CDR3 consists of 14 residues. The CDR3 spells CAWSSGYGTDTQYF. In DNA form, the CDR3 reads TGTGCCTGGAGTTCGGGGTATGGCACAGATACGCAGTATTTT.

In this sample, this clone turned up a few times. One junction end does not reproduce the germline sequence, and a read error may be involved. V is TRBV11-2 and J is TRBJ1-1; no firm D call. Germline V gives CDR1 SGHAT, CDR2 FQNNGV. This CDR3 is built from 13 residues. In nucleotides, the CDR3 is TGTGCCAGCACCTTAGACCACCGCACTGAAGCTTTCTTT. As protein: CASTLDHRTEAFF.

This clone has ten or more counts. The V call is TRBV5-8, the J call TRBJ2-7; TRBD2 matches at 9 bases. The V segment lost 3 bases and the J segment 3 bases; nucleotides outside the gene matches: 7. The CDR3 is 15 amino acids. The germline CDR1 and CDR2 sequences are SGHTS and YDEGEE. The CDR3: CASSSYSGGYYEQYF. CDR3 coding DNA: TGTGCCAGCAGCTCCTATAGCGGGGGTTACTACGAGCAGTACTTC. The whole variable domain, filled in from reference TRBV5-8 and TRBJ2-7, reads EAGVTQSPTHLIKTRGQQATLRCSPISGHTSVYWYQQALGLGLQFLLWYDEGEERNRGNFPPRFSGRQFPNYSSELNVNALELEDSALYLCASSSYSGGYYEQYFGPGTRLTVT.

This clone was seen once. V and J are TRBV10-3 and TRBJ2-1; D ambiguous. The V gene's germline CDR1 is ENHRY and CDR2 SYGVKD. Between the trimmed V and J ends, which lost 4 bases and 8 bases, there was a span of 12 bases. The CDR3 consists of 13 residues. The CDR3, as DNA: TGTGCCATCAGTGCGGCAATTAACGATGAGCAGTTCTTC. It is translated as CAISAAINDEQFF.

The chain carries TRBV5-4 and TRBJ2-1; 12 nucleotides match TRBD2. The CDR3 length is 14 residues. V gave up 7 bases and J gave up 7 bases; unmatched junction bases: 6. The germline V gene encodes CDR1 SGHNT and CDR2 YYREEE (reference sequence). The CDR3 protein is CASQGTSGLNEQFF. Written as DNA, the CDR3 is TGTGCCAGCCAGGGGACTAGCGGGCTTAATGAGCAGTTCTTC. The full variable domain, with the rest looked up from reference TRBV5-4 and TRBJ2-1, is ETGVTQSPTHLIKTRGQQVTLRCSSQSGHNTVSWYQQALGQGPQFIFQYYREEENGRGNFPPRFSGLQFPNYSSELNVNALELDDSALYLCASQGTSGLNEQFFGPGTRLTVL.

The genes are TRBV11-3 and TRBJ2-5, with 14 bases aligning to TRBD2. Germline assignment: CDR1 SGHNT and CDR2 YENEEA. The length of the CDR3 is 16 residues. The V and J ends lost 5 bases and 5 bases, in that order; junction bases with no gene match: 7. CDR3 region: CASSPGLAGVVETQYF. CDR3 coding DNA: TGTGCCAGCAGCCCGGGACTAGCGGGAGTAGTGGAGACCCAGTACTTC.

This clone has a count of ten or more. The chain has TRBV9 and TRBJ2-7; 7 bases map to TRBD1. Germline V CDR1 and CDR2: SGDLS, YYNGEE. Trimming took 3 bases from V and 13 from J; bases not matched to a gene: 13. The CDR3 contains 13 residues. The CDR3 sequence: CASSAEVQGPNYF. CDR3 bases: TGTGCCAGCAGCGCGGAGGTACAGGGGCCCAACTACTTC.

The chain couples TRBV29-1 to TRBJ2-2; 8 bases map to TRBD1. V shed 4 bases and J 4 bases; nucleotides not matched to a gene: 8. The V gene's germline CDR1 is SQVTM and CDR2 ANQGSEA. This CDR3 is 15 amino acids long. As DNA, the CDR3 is TGCAGCGTTGGGCAGGGGGCGTCGGGCACCGGGGAGCTGTTTTTT. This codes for CSVGQGASGTGELFF.

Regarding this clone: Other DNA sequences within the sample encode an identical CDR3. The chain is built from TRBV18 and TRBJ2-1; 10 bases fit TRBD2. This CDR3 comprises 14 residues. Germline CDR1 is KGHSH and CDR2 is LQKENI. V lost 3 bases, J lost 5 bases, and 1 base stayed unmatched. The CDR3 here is CASSPGLADNEQFF. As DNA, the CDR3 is TGTGCCAGCTCACCCGGACTAGCGGACAATGAGCAGTTCTTC.

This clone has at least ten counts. The CDR3 region has the DNA TGTGCCACCAGCAGAGATGTACGGGACTATTACAATGAGCAGTTCTTC. It specifies CATSRDVRDYYNEQFF. The chain uses TRBV15 and TRBJ2-1; TRBD2 matches at 7 bases. With 0 bases clipped from V and 4 bases from J, the junction kept 6 bases outside the gene matches. The CDR3 is made up of 16 amino acids. In germline, CDR1 is LNHNV, CDR2 YYDKDF (reference sequence).

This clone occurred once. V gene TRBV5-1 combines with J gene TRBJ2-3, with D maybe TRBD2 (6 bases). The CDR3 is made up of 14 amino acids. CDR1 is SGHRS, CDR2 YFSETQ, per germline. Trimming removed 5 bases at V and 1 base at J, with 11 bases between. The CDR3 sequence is CASRPVAGTDTQYF. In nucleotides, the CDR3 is TGCGCCAGCAGACCCGTAGCGGGCACAGATACGCAGTATTTT.

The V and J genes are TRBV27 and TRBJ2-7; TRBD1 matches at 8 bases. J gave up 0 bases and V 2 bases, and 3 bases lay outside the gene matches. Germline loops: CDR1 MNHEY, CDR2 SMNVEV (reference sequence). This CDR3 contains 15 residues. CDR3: CASSLQGAYSYEQYF. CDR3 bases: TGTGCCAGCAGTTTACAGGGGGCCTACTCCTACGAGCAGTACTTC.